A selection of T cell receptor beta chains follows, all from one sample in a study of T cell repertoires in cytomegalovirus infection. In TCRdb, the reads were re-called with MiXCR into one record per CDR3 protein. The sample holds a few hundred thousand distinct CDR3 sequences, 17% seen once. Sequencing was carried out using CD8+ T cells from PBMCs. All receptors derive from a human donor in good health (CMV status not recorded). Some clones in this sample may be carry-over from other donors' samples. Each CDR3 is given without its conserved first and last residue. The order of the fields is J gene, clone size, V gene, CDR3 protein. Expanded clones get a size class; other rows say once, few or many, or leave the size out.

j_call: TRBJ1-1; clone_size: .; v_call: TRBV5-6; cdr3_aa: ASSLNVATEAF
j_call: TRBJ1-3; clone_size: many; v_call: TRBV6-5; cdr3_aa: ASSYSMGAMVGNTIY
j_call: TRBJ2-5; clone_size: .; v_call: TRBV5-1; cdr3_aa: ASSAPIGGYQETQY
j_call: TRBJ2-2; clone_size: few; v_call: TRBV7-8; cdr3_aa: ASSQRGGGELF
j_call: TRBJ2-4; clone_size: few; v_call: TRBV5-1; cdr3_aa: ASSSSGYGKNIQY
j_call: TRBJ1-3; clone_size: .; v_call: TRBV28; cdr3_aa: ASSITGYGNTIY
j_call: TRBJ2-3; clone_size: few; v_call: TRBV28; cdr3_aa: ASSFPRVTDTQY
j_call: TRBJ2-2; clone_size: few; v_call: TRBV19; cdr3_aa: ATGEHTGELF
j_call: TRBJ1-5; clone_size: few; v_call: TRBV28; cdr3_aa: ASSSRTEYYSNQPQH
j_call: TRBJ2-1; clone_size: few; v_call: TRBV29-1; cdr3_aa: SVGGASGGYYNEQF
j_call: TRBJ1-1; clone_size: few; v_call: TRBV27; cdr3_aa: ASSLSRTGSLMNTEAF
j_call: TRBJ2-7; clone_size: .; v_call: TRBV28; cdr3_aa: ASSTEGAGGYYEQY
j_call: TRBJ2-1; clone_size: many; v_call: TRBV11-2; cdr3_aa: ASSSTTDKQF
j_call: TRBJ1-5; clone_size: many; v_call: TRBV7-3; cdr3_aa: ASSQVYPGNQPQH
j_call: TRBJ1-1; clone_size: few; v_call: TRBV12-3/TRBV12-4; cdr3_aa: ASSLPALGGTEAF
j_call: TRBJ1-2; clone_size: .; v_call: TRBV9; cdr3_aa: ASRDQMGRGYT
j_call: TRBJ2-3; clone_size: .; v_call: TRBV7-3; cdr3_aa: ASSLTPGQGSDTQY
j_call: TRBJ2-3; clone_size: .; v_call: TRBV6-6; cdr3_aa: ASSYTRTSGLYTDTQY
j_call: TRBJ2-5; clone_size: few; v_call: TRBV13; cdr3_aa: ASSFSSKETQY
j_call: TRBJ1-1; clone_size: many; v_call: TRBV19; cdr3_aa: ASSIKQGARDTEAF
j_call: TRBJ1-6; clone_size: .; v_call: TRBV15; cdr3_aa: ATSRDLGVTSPLH
j_call: TRBJ2-7; clone_size: many; v_call: TRBV4-1; cdr3_aa: ASSQEDGYEQY
j_call: TRBJ1-2; clone_size: few; v_call: TRBV29-1; cdr3_aa: SVGGGHYYGYT
j_call: TRBJ2-5; clone_size: .; v_call: TRBV11-2; cdr3_aa: ASSLAGAQETQY
j_call: TRBJ1-5; clone_size: .; v_call: TRBV27; cdr3_aa: ASSQQVPSRNQPQH
j_call: TRBJ1-1; clone_size: .; v_call: TRBV7-2; cdr3_aa: ASSLDSRVNTEAF
j_call: TRBJ1-4; clone_size: many; v_call: TRBV14; cdr3_aa: ASRGRDNEKLF
j_call: TRBJ2-1; clone_size: few; v_call: TRBV2; cdr3_aa: ASSGYEQF
j_call: TRBJ1-4; clone_size: few; v_call: TRBV7-9; cdr3_aa: ASSNIQTGLNEKLF
j_call: TRBJ1-2; clone_size: .; v_call: TRBV27; cdr3_aa: ASRGQGTSGYT
j_call: TRBJ1-6; clone_size: few; v_call: TRBV7-9; cdr3_aa: ASSLDAPGRSPLH
j_call: TRBJ2-3; clone_size: .; v_call: TRBV6-8; cdr3_aa: ASSYSGIADTQY
j_call: TRBJ1-1; clone_size: few; v_call: TRBV19; cdr3_aa: ASSIGQTEAF
j_call: TRBJ2-2; clone_size: many; v_call: TRBV7-6; cdr3_aa: ASSFWSRGSVLNTGELF
j_call: TRBJ2-7; clone_size: many; v_call: TRBV7-9; cdr3_aa: ASSPGKDRGSYEQY
j_call: TRBJ2-5; clone_size: few; v_call: TRBV7-9; cdr3_aa: ASSLVQGSPETQY
j_call: TRBJ2-1; clone_size: few; v_call: TRBV12-3/TRBV12-4; cdr3_aa: ASSPTSSGEEQF
j_call: TRBJ2-1; clone_size: many; v_call: TRBV20-1; cdr3_aa: SGELSSYNEQF
j_call: TRBJ2-7; clone_size: few; v_call: TRBV20-1; cdr3_aa: SALPGWSYEQY
j_call: TRBJ1-2; clone_size: many; v_call: TRBV7-2; cdr3_aa: ASSFRDRGERGEYT